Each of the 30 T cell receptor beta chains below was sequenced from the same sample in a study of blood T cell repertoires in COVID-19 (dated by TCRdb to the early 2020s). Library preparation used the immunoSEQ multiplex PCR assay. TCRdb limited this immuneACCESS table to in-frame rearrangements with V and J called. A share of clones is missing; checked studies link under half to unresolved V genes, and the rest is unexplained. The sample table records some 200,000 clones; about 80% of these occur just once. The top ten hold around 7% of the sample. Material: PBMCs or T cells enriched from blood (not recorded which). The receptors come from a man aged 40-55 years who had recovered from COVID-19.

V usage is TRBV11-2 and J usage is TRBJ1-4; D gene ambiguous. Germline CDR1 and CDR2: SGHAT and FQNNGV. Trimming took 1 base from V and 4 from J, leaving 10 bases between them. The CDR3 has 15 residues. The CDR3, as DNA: TGTGCCAGCAGCTTAGCTCCACACGTTAATGAAAAACTGTTTTTT. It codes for CASSLAPHVNEKLFF. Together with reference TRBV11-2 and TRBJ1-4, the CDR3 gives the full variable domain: EAGVAQSPRYKIIEKRQSVAFWCNPISGHATLYWYQQILGQGPKLLIQFQNNGVVDDSQLPKDRFSAERLKGVDSTLKIQPAKLEDSAVYLCASSLAPHVNEKLFFGSGTQLSVL.

CDR3 loop: CSTFDRGSEAFF. In nucleotides, the CDR3 is TGCAGCACCTTCGACAGGGGATCTGAAGCTTTCTTT. V and J are TRBV29-1 and TRBJ1-1, with 8 bases lining up with TRBD1. The CDR3 loop spans 12 amino acids. J lost 6 bases, V lost 8 bases, and 8 bases had no gene match. Germline CDR1 SQVTM, CDR2 ANQGSEA.

This CDR3 reads CAWSRQIYTEAFF. The CDR3 DNA sequence: TGTGCCTGGAGTAGACAGATTTACACTGAAGCTTTCTTT. This chain uses TRBV30 with TRBJ1-1; a weak D match, TRBD1 (5 bases). V was clipped by 2 bases and J by 3 bases, with 10 bases between them. Germline-derived CDR1 and CDR2 are GTSNPN and SVGIG (reference sequence). The CDR3 has 13 amino acids.

CDR3 DNA sequence: TGCGCCAGCAGACTCAGCCTCGGACAGGTGAACACTGAAGCTTTCTTT. Protein: CASRLSLGQVNTEAFF. This chain connects TRBV5-1 to TRBJ1-1, with TRBD1 matching 7 bases. CDR3 length: 16 amino acids. CDR1 and CDR2 from the germline V gene are SGHRS and YFSETQ. V trimming: 5 bases; J trimming: 0 bases; junction bases outside the gene matches: 10.

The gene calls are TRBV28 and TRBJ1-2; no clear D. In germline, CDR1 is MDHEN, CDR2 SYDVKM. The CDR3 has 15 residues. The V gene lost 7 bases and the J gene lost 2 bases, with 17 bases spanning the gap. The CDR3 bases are TGTGCCAGCACCCTGGCAGGTCCCCAAAACTATGGCTACACCTTC. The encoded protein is CASTLAGPQNYGYTF.

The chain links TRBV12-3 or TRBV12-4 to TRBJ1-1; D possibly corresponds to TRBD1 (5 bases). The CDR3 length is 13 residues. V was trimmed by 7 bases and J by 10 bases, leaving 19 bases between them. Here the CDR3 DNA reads TGTGCCAGCACCCTGGGGGGAAAGGTGAGAGCTTTCTTT. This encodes CASTLGGKVRAFF.

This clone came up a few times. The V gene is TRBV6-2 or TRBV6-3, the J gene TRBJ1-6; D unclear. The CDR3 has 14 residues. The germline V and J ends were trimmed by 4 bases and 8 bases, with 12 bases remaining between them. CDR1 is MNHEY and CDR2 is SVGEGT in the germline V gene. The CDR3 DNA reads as TGTGCCAGCAGTTGGCGGCCGAAGGATTCACCCCTCCACTTT. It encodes CASSWRPKDSPLHF.

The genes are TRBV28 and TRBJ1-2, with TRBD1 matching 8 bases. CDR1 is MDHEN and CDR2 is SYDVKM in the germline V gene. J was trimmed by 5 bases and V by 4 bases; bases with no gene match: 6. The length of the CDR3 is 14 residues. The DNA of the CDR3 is TGTGCCAGCAGTTGGCAGGGGGCAGTATATGGCTACACCTTC. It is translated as CASSWQGAVYGYTF.

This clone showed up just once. The CDR3 DNA sequence: TGCGCCAGCAGCCAAGAGGACAGGGGCGAGCAGTACTTC. Translation: CASSQEDRGEQYF. V and J are TRBV4-3 and TRBJ2-7; 9 bases map to TRBD1. The germline gives CDR1 LGHNA, CDR2 YSLEER. The J segment lost 6 bases and the V segment lost 0 bases, leaving 0 bases of the junction unmatched. CDR3 length equals 13 residues.

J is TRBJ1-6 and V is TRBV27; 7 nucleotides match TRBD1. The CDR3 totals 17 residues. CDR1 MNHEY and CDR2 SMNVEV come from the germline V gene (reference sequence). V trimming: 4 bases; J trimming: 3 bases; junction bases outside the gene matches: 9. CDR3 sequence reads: CASSSRGTANYNSPLHF. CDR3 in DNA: TGTGCCAGCAGTTCCAGGGGGACAGCTAACTATAATTCACCCCTCCACTTT.

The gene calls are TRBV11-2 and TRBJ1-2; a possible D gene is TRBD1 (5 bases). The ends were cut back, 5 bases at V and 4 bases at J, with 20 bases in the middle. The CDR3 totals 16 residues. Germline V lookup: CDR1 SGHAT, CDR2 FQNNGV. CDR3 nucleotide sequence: TGTGCCAGCAGCACTGGACACTCCTCAAACTTCTATGGCTACACCTTC. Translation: CASSTGHSSNFYGYTF. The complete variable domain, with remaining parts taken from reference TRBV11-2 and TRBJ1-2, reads EAGVAQSPRYKIIEKRQSVAFWCNPISGHATLYWYQQILGQGPKLLIQFQNNGVVDDSQLPKDRFSAERLKGVDSTLKIQPAKLEDSAVYLCASSTGHSSNFYGYTFGSGTRLTVV.

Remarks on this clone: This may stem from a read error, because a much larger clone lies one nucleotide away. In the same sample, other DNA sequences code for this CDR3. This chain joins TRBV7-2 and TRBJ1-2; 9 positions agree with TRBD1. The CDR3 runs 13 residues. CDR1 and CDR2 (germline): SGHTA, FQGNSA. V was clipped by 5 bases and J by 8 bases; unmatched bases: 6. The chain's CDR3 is CASSLGTGRGYTF. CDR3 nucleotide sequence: TGTGCCAGCAGCCTCGGGACAGGGAGAGGCTACACCTTC.

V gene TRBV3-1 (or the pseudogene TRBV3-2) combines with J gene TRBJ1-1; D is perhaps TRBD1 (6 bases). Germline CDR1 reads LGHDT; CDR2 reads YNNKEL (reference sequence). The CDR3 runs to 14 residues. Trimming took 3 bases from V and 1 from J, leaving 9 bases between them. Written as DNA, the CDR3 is TGTGCCAGCAGCCAGGGGGCATCGAACACTGAAGCTTTCTTT. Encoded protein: CASSQGASNTEAFF.

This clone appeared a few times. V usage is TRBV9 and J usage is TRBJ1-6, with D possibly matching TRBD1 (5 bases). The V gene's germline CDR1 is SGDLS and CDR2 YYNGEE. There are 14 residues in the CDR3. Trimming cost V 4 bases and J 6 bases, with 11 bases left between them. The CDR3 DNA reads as TGTGCCAGCAGCCAGGGTCAGGGTAATTCACCCCTCCACTTT. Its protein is CASSQGQGNSPLHF.

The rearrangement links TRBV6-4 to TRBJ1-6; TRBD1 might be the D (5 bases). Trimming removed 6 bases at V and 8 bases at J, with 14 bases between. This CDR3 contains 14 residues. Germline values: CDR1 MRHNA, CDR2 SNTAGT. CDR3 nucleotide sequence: TGTGCCAGCAGGGACATAAACCGGGATTCACCCCTCCACTTT. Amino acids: CASRDINRDSPLHF.

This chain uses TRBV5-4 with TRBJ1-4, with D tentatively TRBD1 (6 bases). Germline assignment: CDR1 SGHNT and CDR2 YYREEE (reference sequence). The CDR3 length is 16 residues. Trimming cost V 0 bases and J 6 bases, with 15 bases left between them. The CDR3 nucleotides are TGTGCCAGCAGCTTGGGCGGGGGCGGGCCTCATGAAAAACTGTTTTTT. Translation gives CASSLGGGGPHEKLFF.

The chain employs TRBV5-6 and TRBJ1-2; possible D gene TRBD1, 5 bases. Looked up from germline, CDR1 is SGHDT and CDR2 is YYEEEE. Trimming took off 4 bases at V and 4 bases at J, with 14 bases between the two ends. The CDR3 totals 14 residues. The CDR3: CASSPIGGSYGYTF. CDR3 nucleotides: TGTGCCAGCAGCCCTATCGGGGGGAGCTATGGCTACACCTTC.

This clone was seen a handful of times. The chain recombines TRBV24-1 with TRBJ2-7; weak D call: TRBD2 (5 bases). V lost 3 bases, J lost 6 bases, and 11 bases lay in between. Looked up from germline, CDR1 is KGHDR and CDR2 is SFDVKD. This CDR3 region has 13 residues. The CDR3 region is CATSDGSRTEQYF. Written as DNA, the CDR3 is TGTGCCACCAGTGATGGGAGCAGAACCGAGCAGTACTTC.

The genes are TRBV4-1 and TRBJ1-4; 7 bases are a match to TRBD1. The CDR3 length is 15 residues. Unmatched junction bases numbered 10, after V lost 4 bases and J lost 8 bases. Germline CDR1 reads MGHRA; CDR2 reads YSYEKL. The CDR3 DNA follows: TGCGCCAGCAGCCGCCACCGACAGGGAGGCGAAAAACTGTTTTTT. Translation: CASSRHRQGGEKLFF.

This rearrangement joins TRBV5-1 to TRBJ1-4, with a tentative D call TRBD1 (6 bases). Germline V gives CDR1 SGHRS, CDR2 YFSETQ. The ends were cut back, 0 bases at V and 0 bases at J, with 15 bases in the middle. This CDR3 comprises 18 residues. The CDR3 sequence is CASSLGRYTGTTNEKLFF. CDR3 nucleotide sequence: TGCGCCAGCAGCTTGGGCCGTTACACAGGGACAACTAATGAAAAACTGTTTTTT.

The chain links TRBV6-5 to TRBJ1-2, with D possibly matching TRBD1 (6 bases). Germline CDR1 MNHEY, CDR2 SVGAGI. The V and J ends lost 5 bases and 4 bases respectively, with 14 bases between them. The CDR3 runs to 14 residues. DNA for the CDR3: TGTGCCAGCAGTCCCACCGGGACACGCTATGGCTACACCTTC. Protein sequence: CASSPTGTRYGYTF.

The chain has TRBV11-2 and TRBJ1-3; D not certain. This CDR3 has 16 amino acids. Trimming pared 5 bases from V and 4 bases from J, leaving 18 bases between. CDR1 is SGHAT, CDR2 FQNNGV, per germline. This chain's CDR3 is CASSRPVGEEGNTIYF. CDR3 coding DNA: TGTGCCAGCAGCCGCCCGGTTGGGGAGGAAGGAAACACCATATATTTT.

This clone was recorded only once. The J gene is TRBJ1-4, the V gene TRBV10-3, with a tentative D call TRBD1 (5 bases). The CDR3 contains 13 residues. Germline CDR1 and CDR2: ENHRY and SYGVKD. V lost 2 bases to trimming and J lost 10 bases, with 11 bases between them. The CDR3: CAISETDGGKLFF. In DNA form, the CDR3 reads TGTGCCATCAGTGAGACAGACGGGGGAAAACTGTTTTTT.

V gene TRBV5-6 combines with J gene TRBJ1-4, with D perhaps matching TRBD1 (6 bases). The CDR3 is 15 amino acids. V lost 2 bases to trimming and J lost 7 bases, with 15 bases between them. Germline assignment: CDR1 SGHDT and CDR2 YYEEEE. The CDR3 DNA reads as TGTGCCAGCAGCTTTGAAGGCAGGGGAGTTGAAAAACTGTTTTTT. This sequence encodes CASSFEGRGVEKLFF. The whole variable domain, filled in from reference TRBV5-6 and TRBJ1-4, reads DAGVTQSPTHLIKTRGQQVTLRCSPKSGHDTVSWYQQALGQGPQFIFQYYEEEERQRGNFPDRFSGHQFPNYSSELNVNALLLGDSALYLCASSFEGRGVEKLFFGSGTQLSVL.

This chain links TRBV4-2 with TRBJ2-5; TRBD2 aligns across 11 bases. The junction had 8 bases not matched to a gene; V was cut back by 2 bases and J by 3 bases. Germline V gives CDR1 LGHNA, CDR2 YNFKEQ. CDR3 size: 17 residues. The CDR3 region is CASSQLLAGGPKETQYF. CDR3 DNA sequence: TGTGCCAGCAGCCAACTCCTAGCGGGGGGCCCTAAAGAGACCCAGTACTTC.

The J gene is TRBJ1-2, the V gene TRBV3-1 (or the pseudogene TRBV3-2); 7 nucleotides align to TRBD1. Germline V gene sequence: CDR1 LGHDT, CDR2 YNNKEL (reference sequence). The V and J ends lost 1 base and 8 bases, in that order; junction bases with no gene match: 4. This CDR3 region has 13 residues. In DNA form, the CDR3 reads TGTGCCAGCAGCCAAGGCACAGGGGAAGGCTACACCTTC. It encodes CASSQGTGEGYTF.

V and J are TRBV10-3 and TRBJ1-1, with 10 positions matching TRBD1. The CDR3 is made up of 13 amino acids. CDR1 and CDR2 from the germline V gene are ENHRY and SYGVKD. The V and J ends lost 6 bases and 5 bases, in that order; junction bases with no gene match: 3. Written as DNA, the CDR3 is TGTGCCATCAGGCTGGACAGGGGGACTGAAGCTTTCTTT. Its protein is CAIRLDRGTEAFF.

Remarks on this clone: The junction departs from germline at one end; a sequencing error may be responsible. CDR3 amino acids: CASSQAGGGNEQFF. The CDR3 DNA reads as TGTGCCAGCAGTCAAGCGGGGGGAGGGAATGAGCAGTTCTTC. The V call is TRBV6-1, the J call TRBJ2-1; 9 bases agree with TRBD2. The germline V gene has CDR1 MNHNS and CDR2 SASEGT. The CDR3 length is 14 residues.

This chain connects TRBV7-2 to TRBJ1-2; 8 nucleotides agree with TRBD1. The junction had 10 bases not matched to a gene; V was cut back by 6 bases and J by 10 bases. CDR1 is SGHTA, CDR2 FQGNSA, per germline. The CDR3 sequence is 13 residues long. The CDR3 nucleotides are TGTGCCAGCAGATCCACAGGGGGACGGCACTACACCTTC. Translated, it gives CASRSTGGRHYTF.

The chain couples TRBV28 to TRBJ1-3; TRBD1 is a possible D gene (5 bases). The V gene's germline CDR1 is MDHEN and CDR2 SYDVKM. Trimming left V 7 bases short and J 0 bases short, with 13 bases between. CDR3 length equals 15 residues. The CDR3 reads CASTPGDYSGNTIYF. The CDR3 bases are TGTGCCAGCACACCGGGGGACTACTCTGGAAACACCATATATTTT.